Sequencing of this T cell receptor beta chain was carried out in a study of OX40 agonist ivuxolimab in advanced cancers. On the study more broadly: Patient treatment consisted of intravenous ivuxolimab administration every 2 weeks at 0.01 to 10 mg/kg. Checkpoint inhibitors had been given previously to about 40% of patients. Study findings and constraints: At doses 0.1 to 3.0 mg/kg, CD4+ and CD8+ clones expanded.

A word on this clone: The antigen is unknown.

Clones were sequenced by immunoSEQ multiplex PCR, and TCRdb holds only the in-frame ones, with some missing. The sample lists about 50,000 clones; approximately 91% were seen once. CDR1 is WSHSY and CDR2 is SAAADI in the germline V gene. Trimming removed 11 bases at V and 4 bases at J, with 15 bases between. The length of the CDR3 is 12 residues. The sample was CD4+ or CD8+ T cells sorted from blood, taken in a trial of the OX40 agonist ivuxolimab. The TCR comes from an adult with an advanced solid tumor such as melanoma, head and neck, liver or kidney cancer. The J gene is TRBJ2-7, the V gene TRBV10-2; D might be TRBD1 or TRBD2, each matching 5 bases. Here the CDR3 reads CASAGTTYEQYF. CDR3 in DNA: TGCGCCTCGGCAGGGACCACATACGAGCAGTACTTC.